This T cell receptor (beta chain) appears in the sequencing data of a study of blood T cell repertoires in COVID-19. Study-wide context: Acute and convalescent COVID-19 specimens originated in the United States, Italy and Spain. PBMCs, B-cell-depleted T cells, or T cells provided the cDNA or gDNA that made up the material.

Seattle participants joined during active infection and were tracked over time. In the source study's methods: How many nucleated cells were present was estimated from reference gene primer amplification. Generated by immunoSEQ multiplex PCR, the TCRdb table keeps only in-frame clones and is missing some. V and J calls and clone size follow that table, whereas D and trimming were derived from the DNA. This sample has more than 200,000 clones, with around 89% found just once. The origin of this receptor is a woman aged 25 to 45 with COVID-19, enrolled during active disease. Sequenced material: peripheral blood.

DNA for the CDR3: TGTGCCTGTAAGGACAGAAGCACAGATACGCAGTATTTT. Amino acids: CACKDRSTDTQYF. This chain links TRBV19 with TRBJ2-3; the D gene is possibly TRBD1 (6 bases). Germline values: CDR1 LNHDA, CDR2 SQIVND (reference sequence). V was cut by 11 bases and J by 0 bases, with 12 bases left in between. The CDR3 has 13 residues.